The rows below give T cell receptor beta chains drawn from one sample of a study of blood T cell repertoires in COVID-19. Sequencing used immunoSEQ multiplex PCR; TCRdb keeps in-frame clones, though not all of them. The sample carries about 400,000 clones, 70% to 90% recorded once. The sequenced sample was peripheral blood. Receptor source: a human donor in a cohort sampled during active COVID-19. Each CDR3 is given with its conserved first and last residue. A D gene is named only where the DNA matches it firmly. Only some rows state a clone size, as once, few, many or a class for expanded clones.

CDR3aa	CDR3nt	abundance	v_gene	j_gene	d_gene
CASSETSNEETQYF	TGTGCCAGCAGTGAAACATCAAACGAAGAGACCCAGTACTTC	NA	TRBV2	TRBJ2-5	NA
CASSPPGAYEQYF	TGTGCCAGCAGCCCCCCGGGGGCCTACGAGCAGTACTTC	NA	TRBV28	TRBJ2-7	NA
CASSEQGLTEAFF	TGCGCCAGCAGCGAACAGGGGTTGACTGAAGCTTTCTTT	NA	TRBV5-1	TRBJ1-1	TRBD1
CATSTGYNEQFF	TGTGCCACCAGTACAGGATACAATGAGCAGTTCTTC	NA	TRBV24-1	TRBJ2-1	NA
CASSFDRAEVGTEAFF	TGCGCCAGCAGCTTTGACAGGGCAGAGGTTGGCACTGAAGCTTTCTTT	NA	TRBV5-1	TRBJ1-1	TRBD1
CASSLQVGEQFF	TGTGCCAGCAGCCTCCAGGTGGGTGAGCAGTTCTTC	NA	TRBV4-2	TRBJ2-1	NA
CASSSESGTEAFF	TGCGCCAGCAGCTCGGAATCCGGGACTGAAGCTTTCTTT	NA	TRBV5-1	TRBJ1-1	NA
CASKLNNSPLHF	TGTGCCAGCAAACTCAATAATTCACCCCTCCACTTT	few	TRBV2	TRBJ1-6	NA
CASSFSQNTEAFF	TGTGCCAGCAGTTTCAGTCAGAACACTGAAGCTTTCTTT	few	TRBV27	TRBJ1-1	NA
CANGGLYEQYF	TGTGCAAACGGGGGACTATACGAGCAGTACTTC	NA	TRBV30	TRBJ2-7	TRBD2
CATSDRGSSYNEQFF	TGTGCCACCAGTGATAGGGGGAGCTCCTACAATGAGCAGTTCTTC	NA	TRBV24-1	TRBJ2-1	NA
CASRDRGFYGYTF	TGTGCCAGCAGGGACAGGGGTTTCTATGGCTACACCTTC	NA	TRBV2	TRBJ1-2	TRBD1
CASSLVNNEQFF	TGCGCCAGCAGCTTGGTTAACAATGAGCAGTTCTTC	NA	TRBV5-1	TRBJ2-1	NA
CASRGTGGNADTQYF	TGTGCCAGCAGAGGGACAGGGGGCAATGCTGATACGCAGTATTTT	few	TRBV6-5	TRBJ2-3	TRBD1
CASSLEEAEAFF	TGTGCCAGCAGCTTAGAGGAGGCTGAAGCTTTCTTT	NA	TRBV7-9	TRBJ1-1	NA
CASSWTSASYEQYF	TGTGCCAGCAGCTGGACTAGCGCCTCCTACGAGCAGTACTTC	NA	TRBV11-2	TRBJ2-7	TRBD2
CASSQVPAGQKNTEAFF	TGTGCCAGCAGCCAAGTTCCCGCGGGACAGAAAAACACTGAAGCTTTCTTT	NA	TRBV3-1/TRBV3-2	TRBJ1-1	TRBD1
CASSYSLVWGGEQYF	TGTGCCAGCAGTTACTCTTTAGTGTGGGGCGGCGAGCAGTACTTC	NA	TRBV6-2/TRBV6-3	TRBJ2-7	NA
CASSLHRGGSTDTQYF	TGTGCCAGCAGTTTACACCGGGGCGGGAGTACAGATACGCAGTATTTT	NA	TRBV28	TRBJ2-3	TRBD2
CASELRGEQYF	TGTGCCAGCGAACTAAGGGGCGAGCAGTACTTC	NA	TRBV28	TRBJ2-7	NA
CASRGSRDSSDTQYF	TGCGCCAGCAGGGGGAGTCGGGACTCGTCAGATACGCAGTATTTT	NA	TRBV4-1	TRBJ2-3	NA
CASSYPRDRPNYGYTF	TGTGCCAGCAGTTACCCGAGGGACAGACCTAACTATGGCTACACCTTC	NA	TRBV6-6	TRBJ1-2	TRBD1
CASSLVQGDYGYTF	TGTGCCAGCAGCTTAGTTCAAGGGGACTATGGCTACACCTTC	NA	TRBV7-8	TRBJ1-2	NA
CASSWNSGTSGNTIYF	TGTGCCAGCAGCTGGAATTCCGGGACAAGTGGAAACACCATATATTTT	NA	TRBV5-4	TRBJ1-3	NA
CASTPRGAVNTEAFF	TGTGCCAGTACCCCTCGGGGGGCGGTGAACACTGAAGCTTTCTTT	once	TRBV19	TRBJ1-1	NA
CAWSVASSRDTQYF	TGTGCCTGGAGTGTAGCGTCTTCCAGAGATACGCAGTATTTT	NA	TRBV30	TRBJ2-3	NA
CASSQDQNTEAFF	TGTGCCAGCAGCCAAGATCAGAACACTGAAGCTTTCTTT	NA	TRBV3-1/TRBV3-2	TRBJ1-1	NA
CAISEYRTSGSSYEQYF	TGTGCCATCAGTGAGTACCGGACTAGCGGAAGTTCCTACGAGCAGTACTTC	NA	TRBV10-3	TRBJ2-7	TRBD2
CASSSSGGGTEAFF	TGTGCCAGTAGTAGCAGCGGGGGAGGTACTGAAGCTTTCTTT	NA	TRBV19	TRBJ1-1	NA
CASADMTYEQYF	TGTGCCAGCGCGGATATGACCTACGAGCAGTACTTC	NA	TRBV19	TRBJ2-7	NA
CASSPSTVNEQFF	TGTGCCAGCAGCCCCTCGACAGTGAATGAGCAGTTCTTC	NA	TRBV7-3	TRBJ2-1	NA
CASSPLAGEGEQYF	TGTGCCAGCTCGCCACTAGCGGGAGAGGGTGAGCAGTACTTC	NA	TRBV18	TRBJ2-7	TRBD2
CASSPAPTENTGELFF	TGTGCCAGCAGCCCCGCACCCACAGAAAACACCGGGGAGCTGTTTTTT	NA	TRBV4-2	TRBJ2-2	NA
CASSLGPGVGYGYTF	TGTGCCAGCAGCTTAGGGCCGGGGGTCGGCTATGGCTACACCTTC	NA	TRBV11-2	TRBJ1-2	NA
CASRLPPALAESYNEQFF	TGTGCAAGTCGCTTACCGCCCGCCCTAGCGGAATCCTACAATGAGCAGTTCTTC	NA	TRBV12-2	TRBJ2-1	NA
CASSLPGLAVDNEQFF	TGTGCTAGCAGCCTACCCGGACTAGCGGTAGACAATGAGCAGTTCTTC	NA	TRBV7-7	TRBJ2-1	TRBD2
CASSPHTDRGETQYF	TGTGCCAGCAGTCCCCACACGGACAGGGGAGAGACCCAGTACTTC	NA	TRBV28	TRBJ2-5	TRBD1
CASSLTSWETQYF	TGCGCCAGCAGCTTGACTAGCTGGGAGACCCAGTACTTC	NA	TRBV5-1	TRBJ2-5	NA
CASRPGLNNEKLFF	TGTGCCAGTCGACCAGGACTCAACAATGAAAAACTGTTTTTT	once	TRBV6-5	TRBJ1-4	NA
CASSLAGDLQETQYF	TGCGCCAGCAGCTTGGCCGGCGACTTACAAGAGACCCAGTACTTC	NA	TRBV5-1	TRBJ2-5	NA
CASRADNQPQHF	TGTGCCAGCAGGGCAGACAATCAGCCCCAGCATTTT	NA	TRBV2	TRBJ1-5	NA
CASSQAPLGERYNEQFF	TGTGCCAGCAGCCAAGCCCCACTGGGAGAAAGGTACAATGAGCAGTTCTTC	NA	TRBV27	TRBJ2-1	NA
CASSLVLAASTGELFF	TGCGCCAGCAGCTTGGTGCTAGCGGCGTCCACCGGGGAGCTGTTTTTT	NA	TRBV5-1	TRBJ2-2	TRBD2
CSVEGPGGTDTQYF	TGCAGCGTTGAGGGGCCGGGAGGCACAGATACGCAGTATTTT	NA	TRBV29-1	TRBJ2-3	NA
CASSLGPSEAFF	TGTGCCAGCAGTTTAGGGCCCAGTGAAGCTTTCTTT	few	TRBV28	TRBJ1-1	NA
CATSRDEGPYEQYF	TGTGCCACCAGCCGGGATGAGGGCCCCTACGAGCAGTACTTC	NA	TRBV15	TRBJ2-7	NA
CASRSGGQGNYGYTF	TGTGCCAGCAGATCTGGGGGACAGGGGAACTATGGCTACACCTTC	NA	TRBV6-5	TRBJ1-2	TRBD1
CASSLAGGPRNEQFF	TGTGCCAGCTCCCTAGCGGGAGGCCCCCGGAATGAGCAGTTCTTC	NA	TRBV27	TRBJ2-1	TRBD2
CASSVFQTSAYEQYF	TGTGCCAGCAGCGTCTTCCAGACCAGCGCCTACGAGCAGTACTTC	NA	TRBV7-2	TRBJ2-7	NA
CASSFRQGFTSINSPLHF	TGTGCCAGCAGTTTTCGGCAGGGATTCACTTCTATAAATTCACCCCTCCACTTT	once	TRBV27	TRBJ1-6	NA
CASSTDRGNEKLFF	TGCGCCAGCAGCACGGACAGGGGGAATGAAAAACTGTTTTTT	NA	TRBV5-1	TRBJ1-4	TRBD1
CASNLRPKGQRNTEAFF	TGTGCCAGCAACCTCCGGCCAAAGGGACAGCGGAACACTGAAGCTTTCTTT	NA	TRBV7-8	TRBJ1-1	TRBD1